A single sample gave rise to the 29 T cell receptor beta chains below, sequenced in a study of cytomegalovirus exposure and HLA in healthy donors. Researchers ran the PCR with 60 Vbeta and 13 Jbeta primers. TCRdb keeps only in-frame clones here, not all; method: immunoSEQ multiplex PCR. The sample consists of around 150,000 clones, over 80% of them appearing once. The specimen was PBMCs. All receptors come from a human donor in good health.

This chain joins TRBV6-6 and TRBJ2-5, with 8 bases aligning to TRBD2. Germline CDR1 reads MNHNY; CDR2 reads SVGAGI (reference sequence). This CDR3 spans 15 amino acids. The V gene end was trimmed by 6 bases and the J gene end by 5 bases; junction bases not matched to a gene: 11. This chain's CDR3 is CASSRNSGVAETQYF. CDR3 nucleotides: TGTGCCAGCAGCCGAAATAGCGGGGTCGCTGAGACCCAGTACTTC.

V and J are TRBV4-2 and TRBJ2-1, with TRBD2 as a possible D gene (5 bases). V lost 1 base and J 7 bases, leaving 11 bases between the germline ends. The CDR3 is 14 amino acids. CDR1 LGHNA and CDR2 YNFKEQ come from the germline V gene. In DNA, the CDR3 is TGTGCCAGCAGCCAAGTGGCCGGGAATAATGAGCAGTTCTTC. It encodes CASSQVAGNNEQFF.

The genes are TRBV18 and TRBJ1-5; weak D call: TRBD1 (6 bases). V lost 5 bases, J lost 2 bases, and 16 bases lay in between. The CDR3 totals 16 residues. CDR1 and CDR2 from the germline V gene are KGHSH and LQKENI. This CDR3 is CASSMGALIGNQPQHF. The CDR3 DNA reads TGTGCCAGCTCAATGGGGGCCCTGATAGGCAATCAGCCCCAGCATTTT.

The V and J genes are TRBV7-6 and TRBJ2-6, with 8 bases lining up with TRBD2. Germline trimming cut 3 bases from V and 1 base from J; bases unmatched to any gene: 5. Germline V gene data show CDR1 as SGHVS and CDR2 as FNYEAQ. This CDR3 region has 17 residues. CDR3 amino acids: CASSLRGALSGANVLTF. The CDR3 DNA is TGTGCCAGCAGCTTGCGGGGGGCCTTGTCTGGGGCCAACGTCCTGACTTTC.

This clone was detected a few times. V gene TRBV5-1 combines with J gene TRBJ2-3; weak D call: TRBD1 (6 bases). The CDR3 covers 14 residues. V was trimmed by 1 base and J by 0 bases, leaving 6 bases between them. Per germline, CDR1 SGHRS and CDR2 YFSETQ. The DNA for the CDR3 is TGCGCCAGCAGCTTGACAGGGAGCACAGATACGCAGTATTTT. Its protein is CASSLTGSTDTQYF.

This clone was observed a single time. The chain uses TRBV5-6 and TRBJ1-1, with TRBD1 matching over 7 bases. Germline CDR1 and CDR2: SGHDT and YYEEEE. This CDR3 is 16 amino acids long. V shed 3 bases and J 0 bases; nucleotides not matched to a gene: 8. The CDR3 nucleotides are TGTGCCAGCAGCTCGATAGGGGGCGAGGTGAACACTGAAGCTTTCTTT. Translating it yields CASSSIGGEVNTEAFF.

V usage is TRBV4-2 and J usage is TRBJ2-5; the D gene is possibly TRBD2 (5 bases). Per the germline V gene, CDR1 is LGHNA and CDR2 is YNFKEQ. CDR3 size: 15 residues. Trimming took 1 base from V and 3 from J, leaving 12 bases between them. In nucleotides, the CDR3 is TGTGCCAGCAGCCAAGGACCCCACGGGGAAGAGACCCAGTACTTC. It codes for CASSQGPHGEETQYF.

The chain uses TRBV29-1 and TRBJ1-4, with D unresolved. This CDR3 comprises 14 residues. The V and J ends lost 7 bases and 2 bases respectively, with 14 bases between them. The germline CDR1 and CDR2 sequences are SQVTM and ANQGSEA. CDR3 region: CSASRGGTNEKLFF. The CDR3 DNA reads TGCAGCGCGTCCCGGGGTGGCACTAATGAAAAACTGTTTTTT.

This clone has just a few counts. The chain couples TRBV19 to TRBJ1-1; TRBD1 aligns across 7 bases. Trimming removed 6 bases from V and 2 bases from J; junction bases left unmatched: 6. CDR3 size: 14 residues. Looked up from germline, CDR1 is LNHDA and CDR2 is SQIVND (reference sequence). DNA for the CDR3: TGTGCCAGTAGCGAGACAGGGCTTAACACTGAAGCTTTCTTT. This gives the protein CASSETGLNTEAFF. The full variable domain, with the rest looked up from reference TRBV19 and TRBJ1-1, is DGGITQSPKYLFRKEGQNVTLSCEQNLNHDAMYWYRQDPGQGLRLIYYSQIVNDFQKGDIAEGYSVSREKKESFPLTVTSAQKNPTAFYLCASSETGLNTEAFFGQGTRLTVV.

The CDR3 region is CSARADYGYTF. The DNA for the CDR3 is TGCAGTGCTAGAGCCGACTATGGCTACACCTTC. V gene TRBV20-1 combines with J gene TRBJ1-2; D remains unclear. Germline values: CDR1 DFQATT, CDR2 SNEGSKA (reference sequence). This CDR3 has 11 residues. Trimming removed 1 base at V and 3 bases at J, with 3 bases between.

This chain connects TRBV10-3 to TRBJ2-4, with 9 bases that match TRBD1. CDR3 length: 14 amino acids. Germline trimming cut 2 bases from V and 9 bases from J; bases unmatched to any gene: 5. Germline-derived CDR1 and CDR2 are ENHRY and SYGVKD. The CDR3 DNA is TGTGCCATCAGTGAGGACAGGGGGATCGGCATTCAGTACTTC. Its protein is CAISEDRGIGIQYF.

This chain links TRBV14 with TRBJ1-2, with a possible D match to TRBD1 (6 bases). The CDR3 is 13 residues long. CDR1 and CDR2 (germline): SGHDN, FVKESK. V was pared by 3 bases and J by 4 bases, with 9 bases between. CDR3: CASSQSGAYGYTF. CDR3 DNA: TGTGCCAGCAGCCAGTCAGGGGCCTATGGCTACACCTTC.

This chain links TRBV5-6 with TRBJ1-5, with D uncertain. This CDR3 has 14 amino acids. Germline V gene data show CDR1 as SGHDT and CDR2 as YYEEEE. V gave up 4 bases and J gave up 7 bases, with 15 bases separating them. The CDR3 reads CASSPHGSGQPQHF. DNA of the CDR3: TGTGCCAGCAGCCCGCATGGGTCGGGGCAGCCCCAGCATTTT.

J is TRBJ2-3 and V is TRBV11-3; tentatively, D is TRBD2 (7 bases). The CDR3 covers 16 residues. Trimming removed 3 bases at V and 4 bases at J, with 17 bases between. Per the germline V gene, CDR1 is SGHNT and CDR2 is YENEEA. CDR3 region: CASSLRGGFGADTQYF. In DNA form, the CDR3 reads TGTGCCAGCAGCTTGAGGGGGGGCTTTGGGGCAGATACGCAGTATTTT.

A few counts support this clone. The chain uses TRBV19 and TRBJ1-2, with 7 bases lining up with TRBD1. Germline CDR1 reads LNHDA; CDR2 reads SQIVND (reference sequence). The length of the CDR3 is 14 residues. V shed 5 bases, J shed 1 base, and the junction held 4 bases outside the gene matches. The CDR3 DNA reads TGTGCCAGTAGTGCAGGACAGGTTAACTATGGCTACACCTTC. Translating it yields CASSAGQVNYGYTF.

V is TRBV9 and J is TRBJ1-5; D perhaps matches TRBD1 (6 bases). Germline V lookup: CDR1 SGDLS, CDR2 YYNGEE. There are 17 residues in the CDR3. V was clipped by 3 bases and J by 0 bases, with 16 bases between them. The CDR3 protein is CASSAGGSLYSNQPQHF. The CDR3 region has the DNA TGTGCCAGCAGCGCTGGGGGCAGCCTTTATAGCAATCAGCCCCAGCATTTT.

This sequence joins TRBV10-3 and TRBJ1-6; the D gene is possibly TRBD1 (5 bases). Germline V gene lookup returns CDR1 ENHRY and CDR2 SYGVKD. V lost 4 bases and J 0 bases, leaving 13 bases between the germline ends. The CDR3 is made up of 17 amino acids. The DNA of the CDR3 is TGTGCCATCAGTGCACGGGACGGGAGCTCCTATAATTCACCCCTCCACTTT. This translates into CAISARDGSSYNSPLHF.

The J gene is TRBJ2-1, the V gene TRBV2; TRBD1 is a possible D gene (6 bases). The CDR3 length is 19 residues. V lost 3 bases and J 0 bases, leaving 21 bases between the germline ends. Germline assignment: CDR1 SNHLY and CDR2 FYNNEI. CDR3: CASSEWQLVEDSSYNEQFF. As DNA, the CDR3 is TGTGCCAGCAGTGAGTGGCAGCTCGTGGAGGACAGCTCCTACAATGAGCAGTTCTTC.

The gene calls are TRBV5-6 and TRBJ2-5; D gene unclear. With 1 base removed from V and 1 base from J, the gap between germline ends came to 5 bases. This CDR3 has 13 amino acids. The germline gives CDR1 SGHDT, CDR2 YYEEEE. The CDR3 loop is CASSLTAQETQYF. CDR3 coding DNA: TGTGCCAGCAGCTTGACAGCCCAAGAGACCCAGTACTTC.

The rearrangement links TRBV6-4 to TRBJ2-1; TRBD2 matches 8 bases. Germline assignment: CDR1 MRHNA and CDR2 SNTAGT. The CDR3 has 15 residues. V shed 4 bases, J shed 3 bases, and the junction held 5 bases outside the gene matches. This CDR3 reads CASSVSRGGYNEQFF. The CDR3 nucleotides are TGTGCCAGCAGTGTCAGTCGGGGGGGCTACAATGAGCAGTTCTTC.

This sequence joins TRBV4-1 and TRBJ2-3; tentatively, D is TRBD1 (5 bases). This CDR3 spans 16 amino acids. Germline CDR1 is MGHRA and CDR2 is YSYEKL. V was shortened by 1 base and J by 2 bases, with 13 bases between the two germline ends. The CDR3 here is CASSQGGQRYTDTQYF. The CDR3 nucleotides read TGCGCCAGCAGCCAAGGGGGCCAGAGATACACAGATACGCAGTATTTT.

The rearrangement links TRBV5-1 to TRBJ1-2, with D perhaps TRBD1 (6 bases). V lost 5 bases to trimming and J lost 9 bases, with 20 bases between them. CDR1 and CDR2 (germline): SGHRS, YFSETQ. This CDR3 has 14 residues. The CDR3 is CASSGPTGFSSYTF. DNA of the CDR3: TGCGCCAGCAGTGGTCCTACAGGGTTTTCGAGCTACACCTTC.

The V call is TRBV5-6, the J call TRBJ2-3; 10 bases fit TRBD2. The CDR3 has 14 amino acids. J was trimmed by 5 bases and V by 4 bases; bases with no gene match: 4. CDR1 is SGHDT, CDR2 YYEEEE, per germline. In nucleotides, the CDR3 is TGTGCCAGCAGCCCGGGACTAGCGTTAGATACGCAGTATTTT. It encodes CASSPGLALDTQYF.

The chain has TRBV7-8 and TRBJ2-7; 10 bases align to TRBD1. The trim removed 5 bases at V and 7 bases at J, leaving 11 bases unmatched. Looked up from germline, CDR1 is SGHVS and CDR2 is FQNEAQ. The CDR3 extends over 15 amino acids. CDR3 in DNA: TGTGCCAGCAGCACCCGGACAGGGGGAACGGGTGAGCAGTACTTC. Protein sequence: CASSTRTGGTGEQYF.

The gene calls are TRBV10-2 and TRBJ2-5; maybe TRBD1 (6 bases). CDR3 length: 13 residues. Deletions cut 7 bases from V and 0 bases from J, with 9 bases between. Germline assignment: CDR1 WSHSY and CDR2 SAAADI. The CDR3 region is CASKGGNQETQYF. Here the CDR3 DNA reads TGCGCCAGCAAAGGGGGAAACCAAGAGACCCAGTACTTC.

The CDR3 loop reads CAISHGPAGTPEQFF. The CDR3, as DNA: TGTGCCATCAGCCACGGCCCAGCGGGGACACCTGAGCAGTTCTTC. The chain is built from TRBV10-3 and TRBJ2-1; the D gene is possibly TRBD2 (7 bases). The length of the CDR3 is 15 residues. Germline CDR1 ENHRY, CDR2 SYGVKD. V lost 6 bases and J lost 9, with 21 bases in between.

This clone was counted once. The chain combines TRBV5-6 with TRBJ1-2; D might be TRBD1 (5 bases). CDR3 length: 12 amino acids. CDR1 SGHDT and CDR2 YYEEEE come from the germline V gene. V was shortened by 3 bases and J by 6 bases, with 9 bases between the two germline ends. The CDR3 region has the DNA TGTGCCAGCAGCTCTGCAGGGAATGGCTACACCTTC. This codes for CASSSAGNGYTF.

This chain joins TRBV2 and TRBJ1-1, with 8 nucleotides matching TRBD1. The CDR3 spans 14 residues. Germline CDR1 SNHLY, CDR2 FYNNEI. V shed 8 bases, J shed 3 bases, and the junction held 8 bases outside the gene matches. Here the CDR3 reads CASPNRGRDTEAFF. CDR3 DNA: TGTGCCAGCCCTAACAGGGGGAGAGACACTGAAGCTTTCTTT.

J is TRBJ2-6 and V is TRBV27; 7 nucleotides match TRBD2. V gave up 6 bases and J gave up 1 base; unmatched junction bases: 18. Germline V gene data show CDR1 as MNHEY and CDR2 as SMNVEV (reference sequence). This CDR3 region has 20 residues. The CDR3 DNA follows: TGTGCCAGCAGAGAAAGGGTTGAGCGGGGCCCCTCTTCTGGGGCCAACGTCCTGACTTTC. This gives the protein CASRERVERGPSSGANVLTF.